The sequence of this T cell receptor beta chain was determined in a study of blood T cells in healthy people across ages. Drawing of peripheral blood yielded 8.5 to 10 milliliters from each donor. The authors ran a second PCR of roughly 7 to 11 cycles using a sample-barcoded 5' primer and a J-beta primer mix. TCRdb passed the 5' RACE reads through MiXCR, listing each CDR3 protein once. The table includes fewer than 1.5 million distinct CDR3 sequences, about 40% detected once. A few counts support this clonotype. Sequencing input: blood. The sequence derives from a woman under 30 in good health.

CDR3 loop: CASSQQGPGSYEQYF. CDR3 DNA: TGCGCCAGCAGCCAACAGGGGCCCGGGTCCTACGAGCAGTACTTC. This chain links TRBV4-1 with TRBJ2-7; D may be TRBD1 (6 bases). The CDR3 totals 15 residues. V was trimmed by 2 bases and J by 1 base, leaving 12 bases between them. Germline lookup yields CDR1 MGHRA and CDR2 YSYEKL.